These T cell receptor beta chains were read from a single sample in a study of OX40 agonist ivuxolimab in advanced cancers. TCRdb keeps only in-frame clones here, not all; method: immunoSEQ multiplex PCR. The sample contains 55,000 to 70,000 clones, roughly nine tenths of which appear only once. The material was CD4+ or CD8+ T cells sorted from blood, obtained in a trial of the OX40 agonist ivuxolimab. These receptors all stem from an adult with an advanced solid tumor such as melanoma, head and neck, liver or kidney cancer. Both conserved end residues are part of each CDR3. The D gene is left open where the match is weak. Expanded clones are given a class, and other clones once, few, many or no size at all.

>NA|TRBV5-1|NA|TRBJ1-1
TGCGCCAGCAGCGGTGGGTCGTCAGGGGCCAATGAAGCTTTCTTT
CASSGGSSGANEAFF
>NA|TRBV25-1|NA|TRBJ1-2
TGTGCCAGCAGTGAATCGGCAGGGGATGGCTACACCTTC
CASSESAGDGYTF
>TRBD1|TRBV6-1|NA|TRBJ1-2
TGTGCCAGCAGCTTACAGGGGAATGGCTACACCTTC
CASSLQGNGYTF
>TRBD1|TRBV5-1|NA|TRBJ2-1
TGCGCCAGCAGCTTGCCGATGGACAGGATCTACAATGAGCAGTTCTTC
CASSLPMDRIYNEQFF
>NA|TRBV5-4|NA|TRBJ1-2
TGTGCCAGCAGCCCTGAGATAGGGGGCTACACCTTC
CASSPEIGGYTF
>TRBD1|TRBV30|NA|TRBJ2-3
TGTGCCTGGGAACACTCCTGGACAGGGGGCACAGATACGCAGTATTTT
CAWEHSWTGGTDTQYF
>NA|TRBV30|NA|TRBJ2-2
TGTGCCTGGACCCCTGGGGCAGGGTTGACCGGGGAGCTGTTTTTT
CAWTPGAGLTGELFF
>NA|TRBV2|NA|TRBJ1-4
TGTGCCAGCATGATGGAAGAAAAACTGTTTTTT
CASMMEEKLFF
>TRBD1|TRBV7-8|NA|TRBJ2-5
TGTGCCAGCAGCTTCCTTGGACAGGGCGGAGAGACCCAGTACTTC
CASSFLGQGGETQYF
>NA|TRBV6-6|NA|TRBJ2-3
TGTGCCAGCAGTTACGTAGCTTCCCCCACAGATACGCAGTATTTT
CASSYVASPTDTQYF
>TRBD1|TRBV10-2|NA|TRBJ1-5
TGCGCCAGCAGCCCGGACAGGGATTGGCAGCCCCAGCATTTT
CASSPDRDWQPQHF
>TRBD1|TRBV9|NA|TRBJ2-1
TGTGCCAGCAGCGGGGACAGGGCCAATGAGCAGTTCTTC
CASSGDRANEQFF
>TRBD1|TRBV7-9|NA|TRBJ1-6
TGTGCCAGCAGCTTGGGACAGGCTTATTCACCCCTCCACTTT
CASSLGQAYSPLHF
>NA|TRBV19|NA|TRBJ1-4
TGTGCCAGTAAAAAGGAAGGAGCAACTAATGAAAAACTGTTTTTT
CASKKEGATNEKLFF
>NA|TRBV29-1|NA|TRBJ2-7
TGCAGCGCCGAGGACGTCGAGCAGTACTTC
CSAEDVEQYF
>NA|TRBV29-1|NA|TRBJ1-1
TGCAGCGTTGAACACGGACAGCGATTAATGAACACTGAAGCTTTCTTT
CSVEHGQRLMNTEAFF
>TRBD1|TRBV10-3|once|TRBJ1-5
TGTGCCATCAGGGGACAGTCCGGGGCTCAGCCCCAGCATTTT
CAIRGQSGAQPQHF
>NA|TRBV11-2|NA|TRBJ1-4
TGTGCCAGCAGCTATGACGGTTCAACTAATGAAAAACTGTTTTTT
CASSYDGSTNEKLFF
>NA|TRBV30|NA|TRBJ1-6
TGTGCCTGGAAAACGGACAGCCGGCATTCACCCCTCCACTTT
CAWKTDSRHSPLHF
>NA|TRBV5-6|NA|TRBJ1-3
TGTGCCAGCAGGTCAACACGCTCTGGAAACACCATATATTTT
CASRSTRSGNTIYF
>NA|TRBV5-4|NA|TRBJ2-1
TGTGCCAGCAGAATCGGCGGCGCCGGGGGCAATGAGCAGTTCTTC
CASRIGGAGGNEQFF
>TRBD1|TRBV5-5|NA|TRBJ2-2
TGTGCCAGCAGCTCGACTCGACAGGGGGAGATCACCGGGGAGCTGTTTTTT
CASSSTRQGEITGELFF
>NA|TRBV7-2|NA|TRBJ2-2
TGTGCCAGCAGCTTATACACCGGGGAGCTGTTTTTT
CASSLYTGELFF
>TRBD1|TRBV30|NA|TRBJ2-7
TGTGCCTGGGCCGGGACTCCCGCAGCGGACAGGGGTTGGGAGCAGTACTTC
CAWAGTPAADRGWEQYF
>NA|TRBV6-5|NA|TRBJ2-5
TGTGCCAGCAGAAGGGGTGGCAGTCAAGAGACCCAGTACTTC
CASRRGGSQETQYF
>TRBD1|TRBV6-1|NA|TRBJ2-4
TGTGCCAGCAGTGACCCGACAGGGTTTAGGAAAAACATTCAGTACTTC
CASSDPTGFRKNIQYF
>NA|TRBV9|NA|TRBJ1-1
TGTGCCAGCAGCCCCGAGTGGGGGGTAGGAAACACTGAAGCTTTCTTT
CASSPEWGVGNTEAFF
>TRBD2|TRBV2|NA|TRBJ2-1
TGTGCCAGCAGGCCCCTAGTGGGGACTAGCGGCAATGAGCAGTTCTTC
CASRPLVGTSGNEQFF
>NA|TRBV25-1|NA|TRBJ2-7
TGTGCCAGCAGTGAAAGCGGATCCTACGAGCAGTACTTC
CASSESGSYEQYF
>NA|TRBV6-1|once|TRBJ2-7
TGTGCCAGCAGTGCAGTTAACGAGCAGTACTTC
CASSAVNEQYF
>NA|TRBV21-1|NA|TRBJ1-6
TGTGCCAGCAGCATTGGACAGGGCGATTCACCCCTCCACTTT
CASSIGQGDSPLHF
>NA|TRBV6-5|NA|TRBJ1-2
TGTGCCAGCAGTTATGGCCGGGGGCGGGATGGCTACACCTTC
CASSYGRGRDGYTF
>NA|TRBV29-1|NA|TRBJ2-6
TGCAGCGCCTTCGGCTCTGGGGCCAACGTCCTGACTTTC
CSAFGSGANVLTF
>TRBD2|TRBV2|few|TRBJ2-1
TGTGCCAGCAGAGCTAGCGGGGGGCTCAATGAGCAGTTCTTC
CASRASGGLNEQFF
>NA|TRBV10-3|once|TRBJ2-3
TGTGCCACCTCTCCGGGGGCCGTCACAGATACGCAGTATTTT
CATSPGAVTDTQYF
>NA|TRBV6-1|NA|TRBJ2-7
TGTGCCAGCAGCCTTCGACCCTACGAGCAGTACTTC
CASSLRPYEQYF
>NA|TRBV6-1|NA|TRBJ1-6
TGTGCCAGCATGGGACTTAATAATTCACCCCTCCACTTT
CASMGLNNSPLHF
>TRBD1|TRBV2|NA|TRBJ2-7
TGTGCCCACCAGGTGGGGACAGGGGGCTACGAGCAGTACTTC
CAHQVGTGGYEQYF
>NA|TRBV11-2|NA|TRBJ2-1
TGTGCCAGCAGCATTCAGACGTACAATGAGCAGTTCTTC
CASSIQTYNEQFF
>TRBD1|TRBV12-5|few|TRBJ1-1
TGTGCTAGTGGTTCCGGGGGGACAGGGGCCCTTGCGGAAGCTTTCTTT
CASGSGGTGALAEAFF
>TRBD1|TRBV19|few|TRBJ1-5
TGTGCCAGTAGTAAAGGGACAGGAAATAGCAATCAGCCCCAGCATTTT
CASSKGTGNSNQPQHF
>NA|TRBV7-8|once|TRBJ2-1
TGTGCCAGCAGCTACCGGGGGAACAATGAGCAGTTCTTC
CASSYRGNNEQFF
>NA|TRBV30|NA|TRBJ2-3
TGTGCCTGGAGTGGGGGATCGATGGCAGATACGCAGTATTTT
CAWSGGSMADTQYF
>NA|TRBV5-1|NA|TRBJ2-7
TGCGCCAGCAGCTTGGGGTCTGGGGGCGGTTACGAGCAGTACTTC
CASSLGSGGGYEQYF
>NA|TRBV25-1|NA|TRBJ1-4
TGTGCCAGCAGTGAATATGGCGCATCCACGGCGGAAAAACTGTTTTTT
CASSEYGASTAEKLFF
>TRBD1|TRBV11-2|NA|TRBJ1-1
TGTGCCAGCAGCTCGCAACAGGGGGGGAACACTGAAGCTTTCTTT
CASSSQQGGNTEAFF
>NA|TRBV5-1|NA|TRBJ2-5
TGCGCCAGCAGCTTGGGGACTATCGCGGAGACCCAGTACTTC
CASSLGTIAETQYF
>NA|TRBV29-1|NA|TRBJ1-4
TGCAGCGTTGGGGACCCAAGAGGGAACGAAAAACTGTTTTTT
CSVGDPRGNEKLFF
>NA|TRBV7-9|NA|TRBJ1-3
TGTGCCAGCAGCTTTTGGTGGGATGGGAACACCATATATTTT
CASSFWWDGNTIYF
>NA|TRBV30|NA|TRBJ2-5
TGTGCCTGGAGTTCGGGAGAGACCCAGTACTTC
CAWSSGETQYF
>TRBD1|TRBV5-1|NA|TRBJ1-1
TGCGCCAGCAGCAAGGGACAGATGAACACTGAAGCTTTCTTT
CASSKGQMNTEAFF
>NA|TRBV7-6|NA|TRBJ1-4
TGTGCCAGCAGCTTAAGGCTTAATGAAAAACTGTTTTTT
CASSLRLNEKLFF
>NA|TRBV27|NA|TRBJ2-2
TGTGCCAGCAAGCTAAGTCAGAGCTTAACCGGGGAGCTGTTTTTT
CASKLSQSLTGELFF
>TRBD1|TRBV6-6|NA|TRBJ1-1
TGTGCCAGCGCCGGACAGGGGTGGACTGAAGCTTTCTTT
CASAGQGWTEAFF
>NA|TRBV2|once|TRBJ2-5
TGTGCCAGCACGATAAGGAGGGAGACCCAGTACTTC
CASTIRRETQYF
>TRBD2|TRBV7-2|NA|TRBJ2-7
TGTGCCAGCAGCTTACTAGCGGGGGATCACCGGGGGCAGTACTTC
CASSLLAGDHRGQYF